This entry lists 25 T cell receptor beta chains sequenced from one sample in a study of T cell repertoires in cytomegalovirus infection. These receptors are not linked to any known antigen. One entry per CDR3 protein, called by TCRdb with MiXCR from the reads. The sample holds tens of thousands of distinct CDR3 sequences, approximately 24% seen once. Sample: CD8+ T cells from cultured PBMCs, taken from culture after CMV antigen stimulation. All receptors derive from a human donor in good health (CMV status not recorded). Some clones in this sample may be carry-over from other donors' samples.

This clonotype was seen a handful of times. The genes are TRBV5-4 and TRBJ2-5; no clear D. Trimming took 3 bases from V and 2 from J, leaving 11 bases between them. Germline CDR1 and CDR2: SGHNT and YYREEE (reference sequence). The CDR3 is made up of 14 amino acids. This CDR3 reads CASSSALSQETQYF. The CDR3 DNA is TGTGCCAGCAGCTCCGCCCTGAGTCAAGAGACCCAGTACTTC. The full variable domain, with the rest looked up from reference TRBV5-4 and TRBJ2-5, is ETGVTQSPTHLIKTRGQQVTLRCSSQSGHNTVSWYQQALGQGPQFIFQYYREEENGRGNFPPRFSGLQFPNYSSELNVNALELDDSALYLCASSSALSQETQYFGPGTRLLVL.

This rearrangement joins TRBV7-9 to TRBJ1-1, with no clear D. Per the germline V gene, CDR1 is SEHNR and CDR2 is FQNEAQ (reference sequence). V was shortened by 5 bases and J by 0 bases, with 7 bases between the two germline ends. The CDR3 totals 13 residues. CDR3 in DNA: TGTGCCAGCAGCACTGGACTGAACACTGAAGCTTTCTTT. The encoded protein is CASSTGLNTEAFF.

The rearrangement links TRBV7-4 to TRBJ2-1; 11 nucleotides match TRBD1. CDR3 size: 16 residues. CDR1 and CDR2 (germline): SGHVT, SQSDAQ. V trimming: 0 bases; J trimming: 10 bases; junction bases outside the gene matches: 8. CDR3 coding DNA: TGTGCCAGCAGCTTAGCTCCGGGACAGGGGGGTAAGGAGCAGTTCTTC. Amino acid sequence: CASSLAPGQGGKEQFF.

This clonotype showed up just a few times. The V and J genes are TRBV12-3 or TRBV12-4 and TRBJ1-6; TRBD1 aligns across 8 bases. Trimming took 6 bases from V and 9 from J; bases not matched to a gene: 4. The CDR3 is 13 residues long. The CDR3 sequence: CASSRTGFSPLHF. CDR3 DNA: TGTGCCAGCAGCCGGACAGGGTTTTCACCCCTCCACTTT.

The rearrangement uses TRBV5-6 and TRBJ1-1; D is undetermined. The V end was cut by 5 bases, the J end by 1 base, with 15 bases between. The CDR3 sequence is 15 residues long. Germline V lookup: CDR1 SGHDT, CDR2 YYEEEE. Here the CDR3 reads CASRGQFISNTEAFF. The DNA of the CDR3 is TGTGCCAGCAGAGGTCAGTTTATATCGAACACTGAAGCTTTCTTT.

This clonotype was picked up many times. The rearrangement uses TRBV12-3 or TRBV12-4 and TRBJ2-1; tentatively, D is TRBD1 (6 bases). V lost 7 bases and J 4 bases, leaving 8 bases between the germline ends. The CDR3 is 12 residues long. The CDR3 region has the DNA TGTGCCAGCAATACAGGGTACAATGAGCAGTTCTTC. Protein: CASNTGYNEQFF.

This clonotype was detected ten times or more. The chain has TRBV7-2 and TRBJ2-3; TRBD2 matches 8 bases. The CDR3 is 16 amino acids. The trim removed 6 bases at V and 5 bases at J, leaving 13 bases unmatched. The germline V gene encodes CDR1 SGHTA and CDR2 FQGNSA. CDR3 DNA sequence: TGTGCCAGCAGTAATCCTAACGGGGGGGCTAGAGATACGCAGTATTTT. It codes for CASSNPNGGARDTQYF.

The table lists this clonotype with a few counts. The chain joins TRBV27 to TRBJ2-3; D remains ambiguous. V lost 6 bases, J lost 1 base, and 2 bases lay in between. Per the germline V gene, CDR1 is MNHEY and CDR2 is SMNVEV (reference sequence). This CDR3 has 11 residues. The chain's CDR3 is CASRRTDTQYF. CDR3 bases: TGTGCCAGCAGGCGCACAGATACGCAGTATTTT.

J is TRBJ2-6 and V is TRBV12-3 or TRBV12-4; D not resolved. V lost 7 bases, J lost 0 bases, and 10 bases lay in between. The CDR3 has 15 amino acids. The CDR3 sequence is CASTVETSGANVLTF. In nucleotides, the CDR3 is TGTGCCAGCACCGTGGAGACCTCTGGGGCCAACGTCCTGACTTTC.

This chain links TRBV11-2 with TRBJ2-7; 11 nucleotides align to TRBD2. J was trimmed by 2 bases and V by 5 bases; bases with no gene match: 8. The CDR3 totals 16 residues. Per germline, CDR1 SGHAT and CDR2 FQNNGV. The CDR3 DNA reads as TGTGCCAGCAGCACCCCGACTAGCGGGGACGCCTACGAGCAGTACTTC. Residues: CASSTPTSGDAYEQYF.

This clonotype was seen a few times. At one of its ends the junction is not consistent with the germline gene, which may arise from a read error. The chain uses TRBV19 and TRBJ1-1; D not resolved. The length of the CDR3 is 12 residues. The V gene's germline CDR1 is LNHDA and CDR2 SQIVND (reference sequence). The CDR3 loop reads CASSVDTTEAFF. CDR3 nucleotide sequence: TGTGCCAGTAGTGTAGACACCACTGAAGCTTTCTTT.

The chain's CDR3 is CASSRDRSSTDTQYF. CDR3 DNA: TGTGCCAGTAGCCGGGACAGATCGTCCACAGATACGCAGTATTTT. The rearrangement links TRBV19 to TRBJ2-3; the match to TRBD1 covers 7 bases. Germline CDR1 is LNHDA and CDR2 is SQIVND (reference sequence). The V and J ends lost 6 bases and 2 bases, in that order; junction bases with no gene match: 8. The CDR3 has 15 residues.

The V and J genes are TRBV10-3 and TRBJ2-1, with no clear D. Germline CDR1 is ENHRY and CDR2 is SYGVKD. The germline V and J ends were trimmed by 2 bases and 8 bases, with 7 bases remaining between them. This CDR3 is built from 12 residues. The DNA of the CDR3 is TGTGCCATCAGTGAGGAAGGTGATGAGCAGTTCTTC. Translation gives CAISEEGDEQFF.

There are many counts of this clonotype. This chain links TRBV4-1 with TRBJ1-3; D remains unclear. CDR3 size: 17 residues. The germline V and J ends were trimmed by 1 base and 0 bases, with 13 bases remaining between them. CDR1 and CDR2 (germline): MGHRA, YSYEKL. This CDR3 reads CASSQGLGGSSGNTIYF. Here the CDR3 DNA reads TGCGCCAGCAGCCAAGGGCTGGGAGGGAGCTCTGGAAACACCATATATTTT.

A note on this clonotype: A single base separates this from a much larger clone, so it may be a read error. V gene TRBV7-9 combines with J gene TRBJ2-5, with TRBD2 identical over 8 bases. The CDR3 is 13 residues long. Germline V gene data show CDR1 as SEHNR and CDR2 as FQNEAQ (reference sequence). The DNA of the CDR3 is TGTGCCAACAGCAAGCGGGGGCAAGAGACCCAGTACTTC. Its translation is CANSKRGQETQYF. Looking up the rest from reference TRBV7-9 and TRBJ2-5 gives the full variable domain: DTGVSQNPRHKITKRGQNVTFRCDPISEHNRLYWYRQTLGQGPEFLTYFQNEAQLEKSRLLSDRFSAERPKGSFSTLEIQRTEQGDSAMYLCANSKRGQETQYFGPGTRLLVL.

This chain connects TRBV4-3 to TRBJ1-1; a weak D match, TRBD1 (6 bases). With 2 bases removed from V and 7 bases from J, the gap between germline ends came to 17 bases. Germline V gene data show CDR1 as LGHNA and CDR2 as YSLEER. The CDR3 length is 15 residues. CDR3 loop: CASSQWTGANDEAFF. DNA of the CDR3: TGCGCCAGCAGCCAATGGACGGGGGCCAACGATGAAGCTTTCTTT.

Ten or more counts support this clonotype. The chain uses TRBV7-9 and TRBJ1-3; D is unresolved. Germline CDR1 and CDR2: SEHNR and FQNEAQ (reference sequence). This CDR3 comprises 14 residues. Trimming removed 1 base at V and 0 bases at J, with 4 bases between. CDR3 in amino acids: CASSLGDSGNTIYF. The CDR3 nucleotides read TGTGCCAGCAGCTTAGGCGACTCTGGAAACACCATATATTTT.

Concerning this clonotype itself: Given a much more abundant clone one base away, this may be a read error. The rearrangement uses TRBV12-3 or TRBV12-4 and TRBJ1-1; no clear D gene. The germline V and J ends were trimmed by 0 bases and 8 bases, with 13 bases remaining between them. The CDR3 runs to 14 residues. In nucleotides, the CDR3 is TGTGCCAGCAGTTTAGCGCGAAAGAACCTAGAAGCTTTCTTT. It yields the protein CASSLARKNLEAFF.

The V and J genes are TRBV7-6 and TRBJ1-6, with D possibly TRBD1 on 6 matching bases. The germline V gene encodes CDR1 SGHVS and CDR2 FNYEAQ. Deletions cut 1 base from V and 6 bases from J, with 10 bases between. The CDR3 totals 15 residues. The CDR3 DNA is TGTGCCAGCAGCTTAGGACAGGCCCCTAATTCACCCCTCCACTTT. This sequence encodes CASSLGQAPNSPLHF.

On this clonotype: The junction and the germline gene differ at one end; a read error may be behind it. The gene calls are TRBV7-4 and TRBJ2-3, with D unresolved. This CDR3 is 12 amino acids long. CDR1 is SGHVT and CDR2 is SQSDAQ in the germline V gene. Written as DNA, the CDR3 is TGTGTCAGCAGCTTAGCTTCAGATACGCAGTATTTT. As protein: CVSSLASDTQYF.

This chain joins TRBV7-2 and TRBJ2-5, with 7 bases fitting TRBD2. CDR3 length equals 14 residues. Germline assignment: CDR1 SGHTA and CDR2 FQGNSA. With 5 bases clipped from V and 5 bases from J, the junction kept 8 bases outside the gene matches. The CDR3 loop reads CASSTLGGWETQYF. In DNA form, the CDR3 reads TGTGCCAGCAGCACCCTGGGAGGGTGGGAGACCCAGTACTTC.

This clonotype was detected only a few times. The chain joins TRBV6-2 or TRBV6-3 to TRBJ2-7, with 8 bases fitting TRBD1. The CDR3 length is 16 residues. With V trimmed by 0 bases and J by 7 bases, 11 bases remained unmatched. CDR1 is MNHEY, CDR2 SVGEGT, per germline. The CDR3 sequence: CASSYSKEQGALEQYF. DNA of the CDR3: TGTGCCAGCAGTTACTCGAAGGAGCAGGGGGCCCTTGAGCAGTACTTC.

The chain uses TRBV27 and TRBJ2-1, with D possibly TRBD1 on 6 matching bases. The V end lost 3 bases, the J end lost 4 bases, and 13 bases lay between the germline ends. The CDR3 has 15 residues. The germline gives CDR1 MNHEY, CDR2 SMNVEV (reference sequence). DNA for the CDR3: TGTGCCAGCAGTTTGGGGACACCTGATTACAATGAGCAGTTCTTC. Translated, it gives CASSLGTPDYNEQFF.

This clonotype turned up a few times. This chain connects TRBV6-5 to TRBJ2-1, with 7 bases identical to TRBD2. CDR1 and CDR2 from the germline V gene are MNHEY and SVGAGI. CDR3 size: 18 residues. The V segment lost 0 bases and the J segment 7 bases; nucleotides outside the gene matches: 15. The CDR3, as DNA: TGTGCCAGCAGTTACTCAGGCTTTGGAAGCGGGGTGGTGAATGAGCAGTTCTTC. Translated, it gives CASSYSGFGSGVVNEQFF.

This rearrangement joins TRBV3-1 to TRBJ1-4; maybe TRBD1 (5 bases). The CDR3 has 15 residues. Germline CDR1 and CDR2: LGHDT and YNNKEL (reference sequence). The V gene lost 4 bases and the J gene lost 5 bases, with 14 bases spanning the gap. This CDR3 is CASSPLGQENEKLFF. In nucleotides, the CDR3 is TGTGCCAGCAGCCCTTTGGGGCAGGAAAATGAAAAACTGTTTTTT. Drawing the rest from reference TRBV3-1 and TRBJ1-4, the complete variable domain is DTAVSQTPKYLVTQMGNDKSIKCEQNLGHDTMYWYKQDSKKFLKIMFSYNNKELIINETVPNRFSPKSPDKAHLNLHINSLELGDSAVYFCASSPLGQENEKLFFGSGTQLSVL.